These T cell receptor beta chains were read from a single sample in a study of T cell repertoires in aging, cancer and after chemotherapy. TCRdb recomputed calls from the multiplex PCR reads with MiXCR, one row per CDR3 protein. The sample lists 6,000 to 9,500 distinct CDR3 sequences; approximately 35% were seen once. Sequencing used blood. The source is a human donor in good health. Each CDR3 is given with its conserved first and last residue. A D gene is named only where the DNA matches it firmly. Rows give clone size only sometimes, using once, few, many, or a class for an expanded clone.

v_call: TRBV11-1; clone_size: .; j_call: TRBJ1-4; d_call: TRBD1; cdr3_nt: TGTGCCAGCAGCTTTTACACAGGGGCAACTAATGAAAAACTGTTTTTT; cdr3_aa: CASSFYTGATNEKLFF
v_call: TRBV19; clone_size: medium-sized; j_call: TRBJ2-1; d_call: TRBD1; cdr3_nt: TGTGCCAGTAGTGTCCGGGACAGGGATTACAATGAGCAGTTCTTC; cdr3_aa: CASSVRDRDYNEQFF
v_call: TRBV6-2/TRBV6-3; clone_size: .; j_call: TRBJ2-7; d_call: .; cdr3_nt: TGTGCCAGCAGGGAAATTAGCGGTTACTCTTACGAGCAGTACTTC; cdr3_aa: CASREISGYSYEQYF
v_call: TRBV13; clone_size: .; j_call: TRBJ2-7; d_call: TRBD2; cdr3_nt: TGTGCCAGCAGCTTAGGGCGGGAGGGCCTATACGAGCAGTACTTC; cdr3_aa: CASSLGREGLYEQYF
v_call: TRBV12-3/TRBV12-4; clone_size: once; j_call: TRBJ1-2; d_call: .; cdr3_nt: TGTGCCAGCAGTTCTTCCAACAGGGCTTACTATGGCTACACCTTC; cdr3_aa: CASSSSNRAYYGYTF
v_call: TRBV6-5; clone_size: .; j_call: TRBJ2-1; d_call: .; cdr3_nt: TGTGCCAGCAGTCCCCAATGGGGGATTTTATACAATGAGCAGTTCTTC; cdr3_aa: CASSPQWGILYNEQFF
v_call: TRBV5-4; clone_size: few; j_call: TRBJ2-7; d_call: TRBD2; cdr3_nt: TGTGCCAGCAGCCCCCTCGGAGGCGCGGGGGTCGCCTACGAGCAGTACTTC; cdr3_aa: CASSPLGGAGVAYEQYF
v_call: TRBV7-6; clone_size: .; j_call: TRBJ2-2; d_call: .; cdr3_nt: TGTGCCAGCAGACGAGGCAGCCTCACCGGGGAGCTGTTTTTT; cdr3_aa: CASRRGSLTGELFF
v_call: TRBV12-3/TRBV12-4; clone_size: .; j_call: TRBJ1-3; d_call: TRBD1; cdr3_nt: TGTGCCAGTGGGACAGGGGCTGGAAACACCATATATTTT; cdr3_aa: CASGTGAGNTIYF
v_call: TRBV24-1; clone_size: .; j_call: TRBJ2-1; d_call: .; cdr3_nt: TGTGCCACCAGTGACTCCCCTAGCTATGAGCAGTTCTTC; cdr3_aa: CATSDSPSYEQFF
v_call: TRBV6-5; clone_size: .; j_call: TRBJ2-7; d_call: .; cdr3_nt: TGTGCCAGCTCTACCACGGGACGGACCTCCTACGAGCAGTACTTC; cdr3_aa: CASSTTGRTSYEQYF
v_call: TRBV5-5; clone_size: .; j_call: TRBJ2-3; d_call: TRBD1; cdr3_nt: TGTGCCAGCAGCTCGGGACAGGGGGCAGATACGCAGTATTTT; cdr3_aa: CASSSGQGADTQYF
v_call: TRBV5-4; clone_size: .; j_call: TRBJ1-5; d_call: .; cdr3_nt: TGTGCCAGCAGCTTGGGCAATCAGCCCCAGCATTTT; cdr3_aa: CASSLGNQPQHF
v_call: TRBV5-1; clone_size: .; j_call: TRBJ2-2; d_call: TRBD1; cdr3_nt: TGCGCCAGCAGCGACGGACAGGGGATCGGGGAGCTGTTTTTT; cdr3_aa: CASSDGQGIGELFF
v_call: TRBV5-1; clone_size: once; j_call: TRBJ2-2; d_call: .; cdr3_nt: TGCGCCAGCAGCTGGGGCGATTGGGACACCGGGGAGCTGTTTTTT; cdr3_aa: CASSWGDWDTGELFF
v_call: TRBV6-4; clone_size: .; j_call: TRBJ2-3; d_call: TRBD1; cdr3_nt: TGTGCCAGCAGCCGACAGGGGAGTGATACGCAGTATTTT; cdr3_aa: CASSRQGSDTQYF
v_call: TRBV12-3/TRBV12-4; clone_size: once; j_call: TRBJ1-6; d_call: .; cdr3_nt: TGTGCCAGCAGTAGACAGGTTTCACCCCTCCACTTT; cdr3_aa: CASSRQVSPLHF
v_call: TRBV12-3/TRBV12-4; clone_size: .; j_call: TRBJ1-1; d_call: .; cdr3_nt: TGTGCCAGCAGCCGACCGACCACTCGGAACACTGAAGCTTTCTTT; cdr3_aa: CASSRPTTRNTEAFF
v_call: TRBV18; clone_size: once; j_call: TRBJ2-7; d_call: .; cdr3_nt: TGTGCCAGCTCACCAGAGCTAGTCCTCCCCTTCTTCTACGAGCAGTACTTC; cdr3_aa: CASSPELVLPFFYEQYF
v_call: TRBV6-4; clone_size: few; j_call: TRBJ2-3; d_call: .; cdr3_nt: TGTGCCAGCAGTGGGACTGCTAGCACAGATACGCAGTATTTT; cdr3_aa: CASSGTASTDTQYF
v_call: TRBV11-1; clone_size: .; j_call: TRBJ1-2; d_call: TRBD1; cdr3_nt: TGTGCCAGCAGCCCGGACAGGGGCGGTAGCTACACCTTC; cdr3_aa: CASSPDRGGSYTF
v_call: TRBV30; clone_size: .; j_call: TRBJ2-7; d_call: .; cdr3_nt: TGTGCCTGGAGTGTAACGGCTACCTCCTACGAGCAGTACTTC; cdr3_aa: CAWSVTATSYEQYF
v_call: TRBV18; clone_size: few; j_call: TRBJ2-1; d_call: TRBD2; cdr3_nt: TGTGCCAGCTCACCACCGGGGCGGGAGAGCTTCAATGAGCAGTTCTTC; cdr3_aa: CASSPPGRESFNEQFF
v_call: TRBV5-6; clone_size: .; j_call: TRBJ2-7; d_call: .; cdr3_nt: TGTGCCAGCAGCTTGTGGGGATTCGACGAGCAGTACTTC; cdr3_aa: CASSLWGFDEQYF
v_call: TRBV30; clone_size: .; j_call: TRBJ2-2; d_call: .; cdr3_nt: TGTGCCTGGAGTGTCCCGACACTGAACACCGGGGAGCTGTTTTTT; cdr3_aa: CAWSVPTLNTGELFF
v_call: TRBV6-2/TRBV6-3; clone_size: .; j_call: TRBJ2-3; d_call: TRBD1; cdr3_nt: TGTGCCAGCAAGGGACAGGGGGCTGCTACGCAGTATTTT; cdr3_aa: CASKGQGAATQYF
v_call: TRBV7-9; clone_size: .; j_call: TRBJ2-5; d_call: .; cdr3_nt: TGTGCCAGCACCCAGGGTTTAGAGACCCAGTACTTC; cdr3_aa: CASTQGLETQYF
v_call: TRBV13; clone_size: medium-sized; j_call: TRBJ2-3; d_call: .; cdr3_nt: TGTGCCAGCAGCTTTAGCACAGATACGCAGTATTTT; cdr3_aa: CASSFSTDTQYF
v_call: TRBV6-2/TRBV6-3; clone_size: few; j_call: TRBJ2-7; d_call: .; cdr3_nt: TGTGCCAGCAGACACGACGGCTACGAGCAGTACTTC; cdr3_aa: CASRHDGYEQYF
v_call: TRBV19; clone_size: few; j_call: TRBJ1-6; d_call: .; cdr3_nt: TGTGCCAGTAGGAGCAAGGGAATCGGTTCACCCCTCCACTTT; cdr3_aa: CASRSKGIGSPLHF
v_call: TRBV28; clone_size: .; j_call: TRBJ2-2; d_call: .; cdr3_nt: TGTGCCAGCGGCCCAATATCCGGGGAGCTGTTTTTT; cdr3_aa: CASGPISGELFF
v_call: TRBV12-3/TRBV12-4; clone_size: .; j_call: TRBJ2-1; d_call: TRBD2; cdr3_nt: TGTGCCAGCAGTTTACTAGCGGGGTCACTCTCCTACAATGAGCAGTTCTTC; cdr3_aa: CASSLLAGSLSYNEQFF
v_call: TRBV5-5; clone_size: .; j_call: TRBJ1-1; d_call: .; cdr3_nt: TGTGCCAGCCATAATTCGGGACATCTGAACACTGAAGCTTTCTTT; cdr3_aa: CASHNSGHLNTEAFF
v_call: TRBV29-1; clone_size: large; j_call: TRBJ2-5; d_call: TRBD2; cdr3_nt: TGCAGCGCCAAACTGGGAGGGGAGACCCAGTACTTC; cdr3_aa: CSAKLGGETQYF
v_call: TRBV5-6; clone_size: .; j_call: TRBJ1-1; d_call: .; cdr3_nt: TGTGCCAGCAGGACGACAGGTTACACTGAAGCTTTCTTT; cdr3_aa: CASRTTGYTEAFF
v_call: TRBV11-1; clone_size: medium-sized; j_call: TRBJ2-5; d_call: TRBD2; cdr3_nt: TGTGCCAGCAGCCTCCGGACTAGCGGGGGGGCCCCTTACGAAACCCAGTACTTC; cdr3_aa: CASSLRTSGGAPYETQYF
v_call: TRBV6-2/TRBV6-3; clone_size: few; j_call: TRBJ2-7; d_call: .; cdr3_nt: TGTGCCAGCAGTTACCAGAGAAGCCTACCCGACTACGAGCAGTACTTC; cdr3_aa: CASSYQRSLPDYEQYF
v_call: TRBV6-1; clone_size: few; j_call: TRBJ2-7; d_call: .; cdr3_nt: TGTGCCAGCAGTGAATTGGGGTACGAGCAGTACTTC; cdr3_aa: CASSELGYEQYF